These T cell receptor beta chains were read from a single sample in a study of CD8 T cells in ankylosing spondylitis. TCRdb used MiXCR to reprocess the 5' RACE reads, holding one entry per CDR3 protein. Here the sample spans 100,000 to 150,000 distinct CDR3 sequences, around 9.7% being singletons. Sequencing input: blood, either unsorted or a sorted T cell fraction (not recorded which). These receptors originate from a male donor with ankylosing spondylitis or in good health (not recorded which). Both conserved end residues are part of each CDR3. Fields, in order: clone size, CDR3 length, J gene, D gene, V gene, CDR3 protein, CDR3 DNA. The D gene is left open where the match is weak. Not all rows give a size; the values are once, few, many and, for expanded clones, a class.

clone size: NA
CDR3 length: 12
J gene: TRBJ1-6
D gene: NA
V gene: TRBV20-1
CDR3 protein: CSARRGSEPLHF
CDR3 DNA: TGCAGTGCTAGAAGGGGGAGTGAGCCCCTCCACTTT

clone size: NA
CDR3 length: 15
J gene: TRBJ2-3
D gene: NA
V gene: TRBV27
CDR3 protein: CASSFMSPSTDTQYF
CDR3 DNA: TGTGCCAGCAGTTTTATGAGCCCAAGCACAGATACGCAGTATTTT

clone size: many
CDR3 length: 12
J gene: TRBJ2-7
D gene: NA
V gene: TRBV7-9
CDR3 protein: CASSLVASEQYF
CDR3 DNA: TGTGCCAGCAGCTTAGTGGCGTCCGAGCAGTACTTC

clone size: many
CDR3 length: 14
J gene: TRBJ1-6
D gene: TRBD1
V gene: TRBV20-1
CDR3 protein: CSADPGQGTSPLHF
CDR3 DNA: TGCAGTGCTGACCCGGGACAGGGTACTTCACCCCTCCACTTT

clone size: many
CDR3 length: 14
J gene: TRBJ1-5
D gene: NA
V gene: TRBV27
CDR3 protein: CASSPGTITEPQHF
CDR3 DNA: TGTGCCAGCAGTCCCGGGACTATAACGGAACCCCAGCATTTT

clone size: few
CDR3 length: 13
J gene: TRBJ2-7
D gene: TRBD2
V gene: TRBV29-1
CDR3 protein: CSVLTSGAYEQYF
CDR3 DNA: TGCAGCGTACTGACTAGCGGGGCCTACGAGCAGTACTTC

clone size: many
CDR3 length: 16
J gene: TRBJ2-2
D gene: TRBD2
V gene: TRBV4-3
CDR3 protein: CASSTGTTSLSGLLFF
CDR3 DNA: TGCGCCAGCAGCACCGGGACTACCAGTCTCTCCGGGCTGCTGTTTTTT

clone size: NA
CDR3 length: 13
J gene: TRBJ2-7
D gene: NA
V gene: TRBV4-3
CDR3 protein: CASSPRVGDEQYF
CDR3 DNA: TGCGCCAGCAGCCCAAGGGTAGGGGACGAGCAGTACTTC

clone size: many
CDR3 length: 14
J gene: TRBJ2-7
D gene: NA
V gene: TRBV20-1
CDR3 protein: CSAPGLLIPYEQYF
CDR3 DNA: TGCAGTGCGCCCGGGTTGTTAATCCCCTACGAGCAGTACTTC

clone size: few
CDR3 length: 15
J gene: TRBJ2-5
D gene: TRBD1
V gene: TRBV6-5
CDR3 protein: CASSSGTGTQETQYF
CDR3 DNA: TGTGCCAGCAGTTCAGGGACAGGGACCCAAGAGACCCAGTACTTC

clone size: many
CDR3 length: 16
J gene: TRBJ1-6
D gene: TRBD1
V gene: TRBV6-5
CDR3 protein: CASSYFLGQVNSPLHF
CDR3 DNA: TGTGCCAGCAGTTACTTCCTGGGACAGGTCAATTCACCCCTCCACTTT

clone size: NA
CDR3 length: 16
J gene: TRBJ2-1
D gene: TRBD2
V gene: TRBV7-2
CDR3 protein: CASSLVGGSSYNEQFF
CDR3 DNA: TGTGCCAGCAGCTTAGTGGGCGGGAGCTCCTACAATGAGCAGTTCTTC

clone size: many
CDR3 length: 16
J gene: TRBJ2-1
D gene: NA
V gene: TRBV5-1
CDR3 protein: CASSIGGGSSYNEQFF
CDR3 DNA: TGCGCCAGCAGTATCGGGGGCGGGAGCTCCTACAATGAGCAGTTCTTC

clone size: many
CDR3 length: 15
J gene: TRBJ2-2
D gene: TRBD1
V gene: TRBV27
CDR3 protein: CASSFGTGGTGELFF
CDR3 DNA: TGTGCCAGCAGTTTCGGGACAGGGGGCACCGGGGAGCTGTTTTTT

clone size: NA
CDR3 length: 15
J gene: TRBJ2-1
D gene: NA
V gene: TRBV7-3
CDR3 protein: CASSAFAGSYNEQFF
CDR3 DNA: TGTGCCAGCAGCGCCTTCGCGGGATCCTACAATGAGCAGTTCTTC

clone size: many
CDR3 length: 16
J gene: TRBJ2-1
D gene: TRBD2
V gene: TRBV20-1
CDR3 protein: CSAYPLAGGLYNEQFF
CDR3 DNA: TGCAGTGCCTATCCCCTAGCGGGAGGGTTGTACAATGAGCAGTTCTTC

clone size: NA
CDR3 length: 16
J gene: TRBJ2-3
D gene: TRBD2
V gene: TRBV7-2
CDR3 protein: CASSAGPLAATDTQYF
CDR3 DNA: TGTGCCAGCAGCGCGGGACCACTAGCGGCCACAGATACGCAGTATTTT

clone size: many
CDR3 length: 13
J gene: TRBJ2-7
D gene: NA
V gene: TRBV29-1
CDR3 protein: CSVLAVRGYEQYF
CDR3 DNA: TGCAGCGTTTTGGCGGTGAGGGGGTACGAGCAGTACTTC

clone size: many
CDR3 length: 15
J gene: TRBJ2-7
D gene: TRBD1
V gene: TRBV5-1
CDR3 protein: CASSLGTGPFYEQYF
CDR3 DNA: TGCGCCAGCAGCTTGGGGACAGGTCCGTTCTACGAGCAGTACTTC

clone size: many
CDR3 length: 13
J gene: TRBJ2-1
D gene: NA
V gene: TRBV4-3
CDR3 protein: CASSPPGVDEQFF
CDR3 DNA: TGCGCCAGCAGCCCCCCCGGAGTCGATGAGCAGTTCTTC

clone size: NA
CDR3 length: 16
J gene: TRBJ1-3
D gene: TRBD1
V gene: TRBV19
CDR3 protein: CASSSTGAYSGNTIYF
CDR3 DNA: TGTGCCAGTAGTAGCACAGGGGCGTACTCTGGAAACACCATATATTTT

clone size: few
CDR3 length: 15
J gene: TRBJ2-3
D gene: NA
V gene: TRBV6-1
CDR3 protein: CASHARAGTTDTQYF
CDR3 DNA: TGTGCCAGCCACGCTCGGGCGGGAACCACAGATACGCAGTATTTT

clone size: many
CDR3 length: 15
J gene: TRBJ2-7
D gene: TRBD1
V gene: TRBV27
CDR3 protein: CASSSPGTGLDEQYF
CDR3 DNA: TGTGCCAGCAGTTCTCCCGGGACAGGGCTTGACGAGCAGTACTTC

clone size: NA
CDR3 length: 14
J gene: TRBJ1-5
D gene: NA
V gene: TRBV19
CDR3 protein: CASSSVNLNQPQHF
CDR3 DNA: TGTGCCAGTAGTTCCGTAAATCTCAATCAGCCCCAGCATTTT